Reported below is one T cell receptor beta chain. Its antigen is not identified. These data originate in a study of T cell responses to AZD1222 COVID-19 vaccine. Study-level points and caveats: No repertoire was sampled before or during the peak T cell response, only after it. At baseline, seropositivity was found in only five or six AZD1222 recipients.

Repertoires were generated with immunoSEQ multiplex PCR, while TCRdb's copy carries only in-frame clones and drops some. The sample holds around 260,000 clones, 90% to 95% seen once. The CDR3 covers 15 residues. The germline V and J ends were trimmed by 2 bases and 7 bases, with 17 bases remaining between them. CDR1 is MNHEY, CDR2 SVGAGI, per germline. Sequenced material: peripheral blood, taken on day 0 of AZD1222 vaccination. V gene TRBV6-5 combines with J gene TRBJ1-1; TRBD1 is a possible D gene (6 bases). This sequence originates from an adult in good health. The CDR3 loop is CASSYPGTQGGEAFF. CDR3 bases: TGTGCCAGCAGTTACCCGGGGACACAAGGAGGTGAAGCTTTCTTT.